A selection of T cell receptor beta chains follows, all from one sample in a study of CD8+ T cells in alopecia areata. Using immunoSEQ multiplex PCR, the repertoire was profiled, and TCRdb retains in-frame clones only, with some absent. The data contain about 150,000 clones, about three fifths of them singletons. The material sequenced was CD4+ T cells sorted from blood. The receptors shown here come from a human donor in good health. Both conserved end residues are trimmed from each CDR3. Some rows have no size entry. The others give once, few or many, or a class for an expanded clone.

V gene	J gene	clone size	CDR3 protein
TRBV7-9	TRBJ2-3	NA	ASSYPRLSTDTQY
TRBV6-5	TRBJ1-2	NA	ASSYGGAANYGYT
TRBV29-1	TRBJ2-1	NA	SDSPGTGGVRQF
TRBV11-2	TRBJ1-2	many	ASSADSGRGYT
TRBV4-1	TRBJ2-1	once	ASSQVAGMHNEQF
TRBV5-1	TRBJ2-6	few	ASSLEPTGSGANVLT
TRBV15	TRBJ2-7	once	ATSRQPGSEQY
TRBV29-1	TRBJ1-2	NA	SVAQFRDSLAGYT
TRBV30	TRBJ2-7	once	AWRLTRPAGDSHEQY
TRBV2	TRBJ1-1	many	ASSETWEAF
TRBV28	TRBJ2-5	NA	ASSLDTRKTQY
TRBV25-1	TRBJ2-7	NA	ASSDVVSEQY
TRBV6-1	TRBJ1-2	NA	ATSWGDGGYT
TRBV7-3	TRBJ2-1	few	ASSLTPRSYNEQF
TRBV9	TRBJ2-1	NA	ATSPVSPGNEQF
TRBV5-4	TRBJ2-3	NA	ASSRELAGTQY
TRBV7-9	TRBJ2-3	NA	ASTRTGSTDTQY
TRBV4-2	TRBJ2-7	NA	ASSQGIGGFEQY
TRBV28	TRBJ1-1	once	ASSHDRAEAF
TRBV4-1	TRBJ1-3	NA	ASSQEDTGNTIY
TRBV25-1	TRBJ1-5	NA	ASSPRGGQNQPQH
TRBV19	TRBJ2-4	few	ASSQQGNIQY
TRBV5-4	TRBJ2-3	NA	ASSQTSSTDTQY
TRBV29-1	TRBJ2-7	few	SVDSWTSGRGYEQY
TRBV25-1	TRBJ2-2	NA	ASSPRVGTGELF
TRBV18	TRBJ2-3	once	ASTDQDTQY
TRBV5-1	TRBJ1-1	NA	ASSYLGQGFTEAF
TRBV30	TRBJ2-2	NA	ASTRDSIGELF
TRBV11-2	TRBJ2-7	NA	ASSLGTGTYEQY
TRBV6-6	TRBJ2-2	NA	ASRTQGSGELF
TRBV30	TRBJ2-7	NA	AWEFAAGNEQY
TRBV5-1	TRBJ2-1	few	ASSLVGQTYNEQF
TRBV20-1	TRBJ2-5	NA	SASPAETQY
TRBV6-5	TRBJ1-2	NA	ASRRVAGYGYT
TRBV14	TRBJ2-1	NA	ASSHLVLREQF